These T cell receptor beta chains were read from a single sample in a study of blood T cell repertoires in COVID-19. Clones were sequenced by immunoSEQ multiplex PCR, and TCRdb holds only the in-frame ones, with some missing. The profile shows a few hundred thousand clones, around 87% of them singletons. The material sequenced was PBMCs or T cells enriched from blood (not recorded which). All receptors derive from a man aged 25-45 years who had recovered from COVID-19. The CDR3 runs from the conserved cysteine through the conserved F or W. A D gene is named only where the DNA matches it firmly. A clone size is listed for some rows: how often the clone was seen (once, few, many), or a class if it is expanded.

CDR3: CASSQDHGSGEKLFF
DNA: TGCGCCAGCAGCCAAGATCACGGCAGCGGTGAAAAACTGTTTTTT
length: 15
D: .
size: .
V: TRBV4-3
J: TRBJ1-4

CDR3: CASSQGTSGGLRTDTQYF
DNA: TGTGCCAGCAGCCAAGGCACCAGCGGGGGCCTTCGCACAGATACGCAGTATTTT
length: 18
D: TRBD2
size: once
V: TRBV3-1/TRBV3-2
J: TRBJ2-3

CDR3: CASYKGQLTDTQYF
DNA: TGCGCCAGCTATAAGGGACAGCTCACAGATACGCAGTATTTT
length: 14
D: TRBD1
size: once
V: TRBV5-1
J: TRBJ2-3

CDR3: CASSQEGGYSPLHF
DNA: TGTGCCAGCAGCCAAGAGGGGGGGTATTCACCCCTCCACTTT
length: 14
D: .
size: .
V: TRBV9
J: TRBJ1-6

CDR3: CAWRPGLRRDTQYF
DNA: TGTGCCTGGCGTCCGGGACTCCGGAGGGATACGCAGTATTTT
length: 14
D: .
size: .
V: TRBV30
J: TRBJ2-3

CDR3: CASGQGANTIYF
DNA: TGTGCCAGTGGACAGGGGGCCAACACCATATATTTT
length: 12
D: TRBD1
size: few
V: TRBV6-5
J: TRBJ1-3

CDR3: CASSLDRANQPQHF
DNA: TGTGCCAGCAGCTTGGACAGGGCCAATCAGCCCCAGCATTTT
length: 14
D: TRBD1
size: .
V: TRBV6-5
J: TRBJ1-5

CDR3: CASTRGARGMNTEAFF
DNA: TGTGCCAGCACCCGAGGGGCCAGGGGGATGAACACTGAAGCTTTCTTT
length: 16
D: TRBD1
size: .
V: TRBV3-1/TRBV3-2
J: TRBJ1-1

CDR3: CASRPTGVGNEKLFF
DNA: TGCGCCAGCAGACCCACAGGGGTGGGGAATGAAAAACTGTTTTTT
length: 15
D: TRBD1
size: .
V: TRBV4-1
J: TRBJ1-4

CDR3: CASSLQGAGNTIYF
DNA: TGTGCCAGCAGCTTACAGGGTGCGGGAAACACCATATATTTT
length: 14
D: .
size: .
V: TRBV7-9
J: TRBJ1-3

CDR3: CASSIRDNLPQHF
DNA: TGTGCCAGTAGTATACGGGACAATTTACCCCAGCATTTT
length: 13
D: .
size: .
V: TRBV19
J: TRBJ1-5

CDR3: CASSPRRTGGSRAPEAFF
DNA: TGTGCCAGCAGCCCAAGAAGGACAGGGGGCTCGAGGGCTCCTGAAGCTTTCTTT
length: 18
D: TRBD1
size: .
V: TRBV7-2
J: TRBJ1-1

CDR3: CASSESRRAGYTF
DNA: TGCGCCAGCAGTGAGTCGAGGAGGGCCGGCTACACCTTC
length: 13
D: .
size: .
V: TRBV10-1
J: TRBJ1-2

CDR3: CASSVGGQGGNEKLFF
DNA: TGTGCCAGCAGCGTAGGAGGACAGGGGGGAAATGAAAAACTGTTTTTT
length: 16
D: TRBD1
size: .
V: TRBV9
J: TRBJ1-4

CDR3: CASSRGPNQPQHF
DNA: TGTGCCAGTAGCAGGGGGCCCAATCAGCCCCAGCATTTT
length: 13
D: TRBD1
size: .
V: TRBV19
J: TRBJ1-5

CDR3: CASSVETGTNYGYTF
DNA: TGTGCCAGCAGCGTAGAGACAGGGACTAACTATGGCTACACCTTC
length: 15
D: TRBD1
size: .
V: TRBV9
J: TRBJ1-2

CDR3: CASSRPAGSATF
DNA: TGTGCCAGCTCACGCCCCGCAGGGTCGGCCACCTTC
length: 12
D: .
size: .
V: TRBV18
J: TRBJ1-2

CDR3: CAWSPNTNVFF
DNA: TGTGCCTGGAGCCCAAACACTAATGTGTTCTTC
length: 11
D: .
size: few
V: TRBV30
J: TRBJ2-1

CDR3: CASSLGPAQHF
DNA: TGTGCCAGCAGCTTGGGGCCCGCCCAGCATTTT
length: 11
D: .
size: .
V: TRBV7-9
J: TRBJ1-5

CDR3: CAWSAGTGRYEQYF
DNA: TGTGCCTGGAGTGCCGGGACAGGTCGTTACGAGCAGTACTTC
length: 14
D: TRBD1
size: .
V: TRBV30
J: TRBJ2-7

CDR3: CASSLFVEQFF
DNA: TGTGCCAGCAGCCTCTTTGTGGAGCAGTTCTTC
length: 11
D: .
size: .
V: TRBV12-3/TRBV12-4
J: TRBJ2-1

CDR3: CASSPPGIHGYTF
DNA: TGTGCCAGCAGTCCTCCAGGGATACATGGCTACACCTTC
length: 13
D: .
size: once
V: TRBV7-8
J: TRBJ1-2

CDR3: CASRRGQAPGNF
DNA: TGTGCCAGCAGGAGAGGGCAGGCTCCTGGAAATTTT
length: 12
D: .
size: .
V: TRBV2
J: TRBJ1-3

CDR3: CASSRTGSTNEKLFF
DNA: TGTGCCAGCAGCCGCACAGGCTCAACTAATGAAAAACTGTTTTTT
length: 15
D: .
size: .
V: TRBV7-9
J: TRBJ1-4

CDR3: CANHRGRPNQPQHF
DNA: TGTGCCAACCACAGGGGGCGTCCCAATCAGCCCCAGCATTTT
length: 14
D: TRBD1
size: .
V: TRBV5-6
J: TRBJ1-5

CDR3: CASSLRLAGEQYF
DNA: TGTGCCAGCAGCTTAAGACTAGCAGGCGAGCAGTACTTC
length: 13
D: TRBD2
size: .
V: TRBV11-2
J: TRBJ2-7

CDR3: CASSVTGTGAITGELFF
DNA: TGTGCCAGCAGTGTGACCGGGACAGGGGCTATTACCGGGGAGCTGTTTTTT
length: 17
D: TRBD1
size: .
V: TRBV6-1
J: TRBJ2-2

CDR3: CASSVEEFYNSPLHF
DNA: TGTGCCAGCAGCGTAGAGGAGTTCTATAATTCACCCCTCCACTTT
length: 15
D: .
size: .
V: TRBV9
J: TRBJ1-6

CDR3: CASIPFGSNEQFF
DNA: TGTGCCAGCATCCCCTTCGGGTCCAATGAGCAGTTCTTC
length: 13
D: .
size: .
V: TRBV28
J: TRBJ2-1

CDR3: CASSLTSGGFNEQFF
DNA: TGTGCCAGCAGCTTAACTAGCGGGGGGTTTAATGAGCAGTTCTTC
length: 15
D: TRBD2
size: .
V: TRBV11-3
J: TRBJ2-1

CDR3: CASSIIDSPKAFF
DNA: TGTGCCAGTAGTATTATCGACAGCCCGAAAGCTTTCTTT
length: 13
D: .
size: .
V: TRBV19
J: TRBJ1-1

CDR3: CASSHRYPGGGETQYF
DNA: TGCGCCAGCAGCCACCGATATCCGGGAGGAGGAGAGACCCAGTACTTC
length: 16
D: TRBD2
size: .
V: TRBV4-3
J: TRBJ2-5